This passage covers 8 T cell receptor beta chains from one sample sequenced in a study of T cell changes during pregnancy in multiple sclerosis. The method was immunoSEQ multiplex PCR; TCRdb's version includes in-frame clones alone and lacks a portion of them. This sample has around 120,000 clones, with about 89% found just once. This sample comprised peripheral blood, obtained after pregnancy. These receptors all stem from a female donor with multiple sclerosis, enrolled in a pregnancy study.

The sample holds one count of this clone. The rearrangement uses TRBV5-4 and TRBJ1-1; the match to TRBD1 covers 8 bases. This CDR3 region has 15 residues. The V segment lost 2 bases and the J segment 4 bases; nucleotides outside the gene matches: 7. CDR1 and CDR2 from the germline V gene are SGHNT and YYREEE (reference sequence). DNA of the CDR3: TGTGCCAGCAGCTTTATGGACAGGGCGGGCACTGAAGCTTTCTTT. It is translated as CASSFMDRAGTEAFF.

V gene TRBV11-2 combines with J gene TRBJ1-6; 9 bases are a match to TRBD1. This CDR3 contains 15 residues. J was trimmed by 14 bases and V by 5 bases; bases with no gene match: 13. Germline lookup yields CDR1 SGHAT and CDR2 FQNNGV. This CDR3 reads CASSQSGQGDPSLHF. DNA of the CDR3: TGTGCCAGCAGCCAATCGGGACAGGGAGATCCATCCCTCCACTTT.

This clone has more than one count but fewer than ten. V usage is TRBV2 and J usage is TRBJ1-6, with D hard to call. Trimming took 7 bases from V and 7 from J, leaving 17 bases between them. Per the germline V gene, CDR1 is SNHLY and CDR2 is FYNNEI. The CDR3 consists of 15 residues. In nucleotides, the CDR3 is TGTGCCAGCAAGATGTGGAGGGAGCCGAATTCACCCCTCCACTTT. It codes for CASKMWREPNSPLHF.

V usage is TRBV21-1 and J usage is TRBJ2-7; the table's D call of TRBD2 was not tested on the DNA. TRBV21-1 is deemed a pseudogene. CDR3 size: 16 residues. This CDR3 is CASSKNGPGRVYEQYF. For the CDR3, the DNA is TGTGCCAGCAGCAAAAATGGGCCCGGGCGGGTCTACGAGCAGTACTTC.

The V gene is TRBV4-1, the J gene TRBJ1-2; 7 bases agree with TRBD1. The CDR3 spans 14 residues. V gave up 3 bases and J gave up 6 bases; unmatched junction bases: 7. Per the germline V gene, CDR1 is MGHRA and CDR2 is YSYEKL. CDR3 DNA sequence: TGCGCCAGCAGCCATGATACAGGGGTTCATGGCTACACCTTC. This encodes CASSHDTGVHGYTF.

This chain joins TRBV19 and TRBJ2-1, with TRBD2 matching over 7 bases. Per the germline V gene, CDR1 is LNHDA and CDR2 is SQIVND (reference sequence). Trimming took 6 bases from V and 9 from J; bases not matched to a gene: 5. CDR3 size: 12 residues. CDR3 nucleotide sequence: TGTGCCAGTAGCGGGGGGTTCTTTGAGCAGTTCTTC. Protein product: CASSGGFFEQFF.

The J gene is TRBJ2-7, the V gene TRBV27; D uncertain. Per the germline V gene, CDR1 is MNHEY and CDR2 is SMNVEV (reference sequence). The CDR3 is 13 residues long. The ends were cut back, 0 bases at V and 3 bases at J, with 6 bases in the middle. As DNA, the CDR3 is TGTGCCAGCAGTTTATCGGCCCTCTACGAGCAGTACTTC. It is translated as CASSLSALYEQYF.

The rearrangement links TRBV9 to TRBJ2-1; 11 bases match TRBD2. V shed 0 bases and J 0 bases; nucleotides not matched to a gene: 5. The germline V gene has CDR1 SGDLS and CDR2 YYNGEE. The CDR3 contains 18 residues. The CDR3 DNA reads TGTGCCAGCAGCGTAGGCCTAGCGGGGGGACTCTCCTACAATGAGCAGTTCTTC. This translates into CASSVGLAGGLSYNEQFF.